These 8 T cell receptor beta chains were sequenced from one sample in a study of cytotoxic CD8 clonotypes in ibrutinib-treated CLL. Sequencing was performed with immunoSEQ multiplex PCR; in TCRdb, only in-frame clones are kept and a portion is missing. The sample yields approximately 320,000 clones, roughly 67% seen once. Sequenced material: PBMCs, taken after 36 months of ibrutinib treatment. These receptors originate from a human donor with chronic lymphocytic leukemia.

The V and J genes are TRBV6-5 and TRBJ1-1; D is unclear. The CDR3 runs 16 residues. Trimming cost V 4 bases and J 1 base, with 16 bases left between them. CDR1 is MNHEY and CDR2 is SVGAGI in the germline V gene. The DNA for the CDR3 is TGTGCCAGCAGTTTTTCCGTGTGGGGAGGGAACACTGAAGCTTTCTTT. Encoded protein: CASSFSVWGGNTEAFF.

This clone was seen a few times. In DNA form, the CDR3 reads TGCGCCAGCAAGGACAGGTATTATGGCTACACCTTC. The encoded protein is CASKDRYYGYTF. V is TRBV4-1 and J is TRBJ1-2; 7 bases align to TRBD1. The CDR3 has 12 amino acids. V lost 7 bases, J lost 5 bases, and 4 bases stayed unmatched. Germline V gives CDR1 MGHRA, CDR2 YSYEKL.

The chain uses TRBV29-1 and TRBJ1-1; no reliable D call. Germline assignment: CDR1 SQVTM and CDR2 ANQGSEA. The CDR3 has 12 residues. The V end was cut by 2 bases, the J end by 3 bases, with 7 bases between. CDR3 sequence: CSVETMDTEAFF. The CDR3 nucleotides are TGCAGCGTTGAAACCATGGACACTGAAGCTTTCTTT.

This chain uses TRBV28 with TRBJ1-5; D ambiguous. This CDR3 spans 14 amino acids. Germline values: CDR1 MDHEN, CDR2 SYDVKM. Deletions cut 7 bases from V and 2 bases from J, with 12 bases between. The CDR3 DNA follows: TGTGCCAGCACAGGCCTTCTTCGCAATCAGCCCCAGCATTTT. Translating it yields CASTGLLRNQPQHF.

The V call is TRBV15, the J call TRBJ2-2; tentatively, D is TRBD1 (6 bases). The CDR3 has 15 amino acids. Germline assignment: CDR1 LNHNV and CDR2 YYDKDF (reference sequence). Trimming took off 1 base at V and 6 bases at J, with 12 bases between the two ends. Here the CDR3 DNA reads TGTGCCACCAGCAGAGTTGGGCAGGGGTCCGGGGAGCTGTTTTTT. It yields the protein CATSRVGQGSGELFF. Combining the CDR3 with reference TRBV15 and TRBJ2-2 gives the whole variable domain DAMVIQNPRYQVTQFGKPVTLSCSQTLNHNVMYWYQQKSSQAPKLLFHYYDKDFNNEADTPDNFQSRRPNTSFCFLDIRSPGLGDTAMYLCATSRVGQGSGELFFGEGSRLTVL.

CDR3 sequence: CASSLGDATQSSYNEQFF. DNA for the CDR3: TGTGCCAGCAGCTTAGGGGACGCAACCCAGAGCTCCTACAATGAGCAGTTCTTC. The V and J genes are TRBV7-9 and TRBJ2-1, with D perhaps TRBD1 or TRBD2 (5 bases each). Trimming took 1 base from V and 0 from J, leaving 16 bases between them. Germline V gene sequence: CDR1 SEHNR, CDR2 FQNEAQ (reference sequence). The CDR3 loop spans 18 amino acids.

This clone has more than one count but fewer than ten. The V call is TRBV23-1, the J call TRBJ1-5; D call uncertain. TRBV23-1 has ORF status, its function being uncertain. The germline V and J ends were trimmed by 11 bases and 6 bases, with 8 bases remaining between them. The CDR3 runs 10 residues. CDR3 nucleotides: TGCGCCCGCAATTCTCAGCCCCAGCATTTT. It yields the protein CARNSQPQHF.

The chain uses TRBV7-8 and TRBJ1-1, with D tentatively TRBD1 (5 bases). The CDR3 consists of 15 residues. Trimming pared 5 bases from V and 2 bases from J, leaving 15 bases between. The V gene's germline CDR1 is SGHVS and CDR2 FQNEAQ. The CDR3 reads CASSPPRVGNTEAFF. In DNA, the CDR3 is TGTGCCAGCAGCCCGCCCAGGGTAGGTAACACTGAAGCTTTCTTT.